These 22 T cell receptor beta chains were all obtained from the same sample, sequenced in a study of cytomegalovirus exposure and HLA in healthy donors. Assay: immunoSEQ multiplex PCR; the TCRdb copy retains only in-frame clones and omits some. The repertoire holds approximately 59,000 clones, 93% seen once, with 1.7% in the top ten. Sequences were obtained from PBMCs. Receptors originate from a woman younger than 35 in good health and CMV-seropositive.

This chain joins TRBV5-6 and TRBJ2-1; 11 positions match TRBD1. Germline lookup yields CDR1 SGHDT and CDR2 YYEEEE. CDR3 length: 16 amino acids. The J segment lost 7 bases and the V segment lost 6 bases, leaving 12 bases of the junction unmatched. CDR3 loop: CASNYLGTGGRNEQFF. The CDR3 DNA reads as TGTGCCAGCAATTACCTCGGGACAGGGGGTCGGAATGAGCAGTTCTTC.

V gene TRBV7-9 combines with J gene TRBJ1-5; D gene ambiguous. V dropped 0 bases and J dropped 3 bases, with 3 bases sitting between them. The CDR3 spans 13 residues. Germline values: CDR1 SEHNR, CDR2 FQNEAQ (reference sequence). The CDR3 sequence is CASSLANNQPQHF. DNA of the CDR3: TGTGCCAGCAGCTTAGCTAACAATCAGCCCCAGCATTTT.

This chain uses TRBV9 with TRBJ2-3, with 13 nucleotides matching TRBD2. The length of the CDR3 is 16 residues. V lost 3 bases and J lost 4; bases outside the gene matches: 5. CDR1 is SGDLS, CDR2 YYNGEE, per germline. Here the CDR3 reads CASSAELAGGADTQYF. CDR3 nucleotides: TGTGCCAGCAGCGCCGAACTAGCGGGGGGGGCAGATACGCAGTATTTT.

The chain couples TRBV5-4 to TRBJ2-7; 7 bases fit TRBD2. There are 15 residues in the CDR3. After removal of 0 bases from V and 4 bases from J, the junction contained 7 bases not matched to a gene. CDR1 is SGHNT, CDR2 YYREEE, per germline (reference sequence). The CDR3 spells CASSLVPGGPYEQYF. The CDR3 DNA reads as TGTGCCAGCAGCTTGGTTCCGGGGGGTCCTTACGAGCAGTACTTC. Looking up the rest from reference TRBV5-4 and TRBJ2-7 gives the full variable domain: ETGVTQSPTHLIKTRGQQVTLRCSSQSGHNTVSWYQQALGQGPQFIFQYYREEENGRGNFPPRFSGLQFPNYSSELNVNALELDDSALYLCASSLVPGGPYEQYFGPGTRLTVT.

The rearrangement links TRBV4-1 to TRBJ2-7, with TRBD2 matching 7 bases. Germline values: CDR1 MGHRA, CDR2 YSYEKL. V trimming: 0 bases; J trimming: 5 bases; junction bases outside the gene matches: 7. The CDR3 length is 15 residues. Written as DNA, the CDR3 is TGCGCCAGCAGCCAAGAAGCAGGACTAGGGCACGAGCAGTACTTC. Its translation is CASSQEAGLGHEQYF.

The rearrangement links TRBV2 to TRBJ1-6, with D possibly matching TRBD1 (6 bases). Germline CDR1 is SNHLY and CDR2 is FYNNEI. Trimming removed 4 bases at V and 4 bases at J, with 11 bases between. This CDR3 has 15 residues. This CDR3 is CASSGPGAYNSPLHF. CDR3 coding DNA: TGTGCCAGCAGTGGGCCAGGGGCTTATAATTCACCCCTCCACTTT.

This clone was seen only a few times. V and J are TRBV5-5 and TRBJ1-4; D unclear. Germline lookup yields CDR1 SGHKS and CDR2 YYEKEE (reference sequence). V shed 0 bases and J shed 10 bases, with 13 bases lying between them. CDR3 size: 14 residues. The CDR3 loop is CASSLETLSGKLFF. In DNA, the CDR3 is TGTGCCAGCAGCTTGGAAACCTTGTCGGGAAAACTGTTTTTT. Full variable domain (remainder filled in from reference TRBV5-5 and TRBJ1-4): DAGVTQSPTHLIKTRGQQVTLRCSPISGHKSVSWYQQVLGQGPQFIFQYYEKEERGRGNFPDRFSARQFPNYSSELNVNALLLGDSALYLCASSLETLSGKLFFGSGTQLSVL.

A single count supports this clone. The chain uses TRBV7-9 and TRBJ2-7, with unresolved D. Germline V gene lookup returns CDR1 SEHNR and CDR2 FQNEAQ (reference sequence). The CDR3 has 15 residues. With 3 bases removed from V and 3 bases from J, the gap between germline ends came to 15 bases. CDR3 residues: CASSFSPSPFYEQYF. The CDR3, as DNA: TGTGCCAGCAGCTTTAGCCCGAGCCCTTTCTACGAGCAGTACTTC.

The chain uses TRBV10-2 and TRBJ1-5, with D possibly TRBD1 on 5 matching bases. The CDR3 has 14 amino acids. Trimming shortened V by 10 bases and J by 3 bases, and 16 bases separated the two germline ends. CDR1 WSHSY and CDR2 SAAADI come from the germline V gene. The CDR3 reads CATRDGGANQPQHF. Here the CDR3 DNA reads TGCGCCACCAGGGACGGCGGGGCCAATCAGCCCCAGCATTTT.

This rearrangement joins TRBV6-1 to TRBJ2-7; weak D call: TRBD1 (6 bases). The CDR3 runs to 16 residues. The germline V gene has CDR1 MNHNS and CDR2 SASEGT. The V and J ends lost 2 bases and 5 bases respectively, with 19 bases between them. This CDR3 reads CASSERQAVTRHEQYF. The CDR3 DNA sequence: TGTGCCAGCAGTGAACGACAGGCAGTGACGCGCCACGAGCAGTACTTC.

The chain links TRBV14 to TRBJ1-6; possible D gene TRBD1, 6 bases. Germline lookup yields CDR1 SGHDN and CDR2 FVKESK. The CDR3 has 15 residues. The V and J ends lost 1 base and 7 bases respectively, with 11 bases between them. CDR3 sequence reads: CASSQVAGVNSPLHF. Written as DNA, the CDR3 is TGTGCCAGCAGCCAAGTGGCAGGGGTGAATTCACCCCTCCACTTT.

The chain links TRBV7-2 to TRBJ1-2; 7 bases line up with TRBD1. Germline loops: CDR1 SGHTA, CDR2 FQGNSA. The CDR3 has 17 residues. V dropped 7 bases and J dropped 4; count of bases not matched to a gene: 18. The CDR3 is CASTENHGYRGSYGYTF. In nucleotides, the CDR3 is TGTGCCAGCACCGAGAATCATGGTTACAGGGGCAGCTATGGCTACACCTTC. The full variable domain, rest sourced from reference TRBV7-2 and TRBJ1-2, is GAGVSQSPSNKVTEKGKDVELRCDPISGHTALYWYRQSLGQGLEFLIYFQGNSAPDKSGLPSDRFSAERTGGSVSTLTIQRTQQEDSAVYLCASTENHGYRGSYGYTFGSGTRLTVV.

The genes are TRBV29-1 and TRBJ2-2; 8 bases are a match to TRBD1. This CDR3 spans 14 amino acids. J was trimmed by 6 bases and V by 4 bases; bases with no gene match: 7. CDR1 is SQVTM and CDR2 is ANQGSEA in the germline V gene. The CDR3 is CSVVRLQGAGELFF. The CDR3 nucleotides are TGCAGCGTTGTCCGCCTACAGGGGGCCGGGGAGCTGTTTTTT.

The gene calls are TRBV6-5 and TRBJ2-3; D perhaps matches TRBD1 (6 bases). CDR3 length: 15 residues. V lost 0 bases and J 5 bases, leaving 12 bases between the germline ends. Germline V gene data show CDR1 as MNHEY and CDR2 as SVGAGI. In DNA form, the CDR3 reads TGTGCCAGCAGTTACTCGAACAGGGCGGGAGATACGCAGTATTTT. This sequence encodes CASSYSNRAGDTQYF.

The CDR3 nucleotides read TGTGCCTGGAGTGCAGTTGGCGGGTACAATCAGCCCCAGCATTTT. This encodes CAWSAVGGYNQPQHF. V usage is TRBV30 and J usage is TRBJ1-5; D unresolved. The germline V and J ends were trimmed by 1 base and 3 bases, with 13 bases remaining between them. This CDR3 spans 15 amino acids. Looked up from germline, CDR1 is GTSNPN and CDR2 is SVGIG (reference sequence).

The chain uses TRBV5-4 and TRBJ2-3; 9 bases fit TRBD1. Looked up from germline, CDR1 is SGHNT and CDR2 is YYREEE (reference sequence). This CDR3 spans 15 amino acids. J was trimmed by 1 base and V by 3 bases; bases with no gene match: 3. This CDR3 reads CASSSRDRGTDTQYF. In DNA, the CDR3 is TGTGCCAGCAGCTCCCGGGACAGGGGCACAGATACGCAGTATTTT.

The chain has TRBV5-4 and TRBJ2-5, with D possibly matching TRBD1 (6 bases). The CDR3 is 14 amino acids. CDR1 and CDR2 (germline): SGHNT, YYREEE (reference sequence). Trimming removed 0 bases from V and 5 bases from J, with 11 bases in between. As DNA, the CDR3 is TGTGCCAGCAGCTTGGGTCACCAGGGGGAGACCCAGTACTTC. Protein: CASSLGHQGETQYF.

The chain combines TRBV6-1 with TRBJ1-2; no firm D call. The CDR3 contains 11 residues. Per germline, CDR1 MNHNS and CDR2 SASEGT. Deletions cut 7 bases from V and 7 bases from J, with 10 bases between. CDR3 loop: CASTHGGGYTF. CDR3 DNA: TGTGCCAGCACCCACGGTGGTGGCTACACCTTC.

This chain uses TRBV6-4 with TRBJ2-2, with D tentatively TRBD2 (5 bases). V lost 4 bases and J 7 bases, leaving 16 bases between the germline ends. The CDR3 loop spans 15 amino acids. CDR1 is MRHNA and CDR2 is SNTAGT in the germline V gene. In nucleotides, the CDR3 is TGTGCCAGCAGTGCCTCCGGTGCGACTAACGGGGAGCTGTTTTTT. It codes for CASSASGATNGELFF.

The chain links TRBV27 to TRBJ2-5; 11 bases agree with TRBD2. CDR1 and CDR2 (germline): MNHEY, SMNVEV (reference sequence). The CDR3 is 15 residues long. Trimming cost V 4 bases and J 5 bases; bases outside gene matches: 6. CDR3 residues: CASSSASGGIETQYF. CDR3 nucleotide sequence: TGTGCCAGCAGTTCCGCTAGCGGGGGGATCGAGACCCAGTACTTC.

The CDR3 DNA reads TGTGCCAGCAGCCGAGCAACAGGGGTTACGTCCTACGAGCAGTACTTC. Protein product: CASSRATGVTSYEQYF. This chain connects TRBV4-2 to TRBJ2-7, with 7 bases fitting TRBD1. CDR3 length: 16 residues. With 4 bases clipped from V and 1 base from J, the junction kept 10 bases outside the gene matches. Germline-derived CDR1 and CDR2 are LGHNA and YNFKEQ.

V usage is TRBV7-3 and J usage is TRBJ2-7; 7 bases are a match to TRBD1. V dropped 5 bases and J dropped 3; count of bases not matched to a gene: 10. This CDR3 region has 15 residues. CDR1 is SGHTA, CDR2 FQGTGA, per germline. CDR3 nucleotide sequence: TGTGCCAGCAGCCTAGCCGGGACAGAGAACTACGAGCAGTACTTC. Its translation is CASSLAGTENYEQYF.